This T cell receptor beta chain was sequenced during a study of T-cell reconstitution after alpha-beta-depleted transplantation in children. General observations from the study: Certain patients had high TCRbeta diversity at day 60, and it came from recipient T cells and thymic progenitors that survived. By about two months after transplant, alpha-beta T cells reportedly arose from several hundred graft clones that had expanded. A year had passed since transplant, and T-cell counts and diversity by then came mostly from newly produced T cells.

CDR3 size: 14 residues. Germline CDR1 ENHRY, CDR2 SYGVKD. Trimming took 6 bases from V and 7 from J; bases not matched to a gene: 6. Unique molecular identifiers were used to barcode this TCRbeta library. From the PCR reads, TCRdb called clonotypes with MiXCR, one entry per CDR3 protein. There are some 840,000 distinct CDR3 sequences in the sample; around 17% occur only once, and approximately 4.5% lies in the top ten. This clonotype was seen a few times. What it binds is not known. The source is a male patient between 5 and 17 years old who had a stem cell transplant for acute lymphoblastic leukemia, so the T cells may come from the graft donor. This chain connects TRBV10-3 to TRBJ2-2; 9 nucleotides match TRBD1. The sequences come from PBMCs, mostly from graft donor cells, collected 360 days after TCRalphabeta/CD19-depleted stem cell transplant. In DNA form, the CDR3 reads TGTGCCATCAGCCCGGGACAGGGAGGCGGGGAGCTGTTTTTT. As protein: CAISPGQGGGELFF.